This entry lists 20 T cell receptor beta chains sequenced from one sample in a study of T cells in Graves' hyperthyroidism and ophthalmopathy. RNA transcripts gave rise to amplified TCR beta CDR3 regions. A set of HTBI primers served as the primers for a first-round RT-PCR of the TCR CDR3. TCRdb redid the calling of the multiplex PCR reads with MiXCR, one entry per CDR3 protein. This table holds 550,000 to 600,000 distinct CDR3 sequences, about 43% found once. Material: peripheral blood or thyroid tissue (not recorded which). Source of these receptors: an adult woman with Graves' disease, either hyperthyroidism or ophthalmopathy (not recorded which).

This clonotype was observed once. A much larger clone is a single base away; this may be a read error. The J gene is TRBJ2-5, the V gene TRBV28, with D perhaps matching TRBD2 (6 bases). Germline loops: CDR1 MDHEN, CDR2 SYDVKM. The CDR3 extends over 14 amino acids. The CDR3 is CTSSLRGRDGAQYF. CDR3 sequence (DNA): TGTACCAGCAGTTTGCGTGGGCGGGACGGCGCCCAGTACTTC. The full variable domain, rest sourced from reference TRBV28 and TRBJ2-5, is DVKVTQSSRYLVKRTGEKVFLECVQDMDHENMFWYRQDPGLGLRLIYFSYDVKMKEKGDIPEGYSVSREKKERFSLILESASTNQTSMYLCTSSLRGRDGAQYFGPGTRLLVL.

The chain recombines TRBV28 with TRBJ2-7; 7 positions agree with TRBD2. CDR1 MDHEN and CDR2 SYDVKM come from the germline V gene. The CDR3 extends over 13 amino acids. The junction had 3 bases not matched to a gene; V was cut back by 6 bases and J by 1 base. The CDR3 sequence: CASRRGGSYEQYF. CDR3 in DNA: TGTGCCAGCAGACGCGGGGGATCCTACGAGCAGTACTTC.

V and J are TRBV29-1 and TRBJ1-4; 8 positions match TRBD1. CDR1 and CDR2 (germline): SQVTM, ANQGSEA. CDR3 size: 11 residues. Trimming took 6 bases from V and 9 from J; bases not matched to a gene: 3. The CDR3 coding sequence is TGCAGCGTGTCCAGGGGGCAAAAACTGTTTTTT. Encoded protein: CSVSRGQKLFF.

This rearrangement joins TRBV7-9 to TRBJ2-7, with D possibly matching TRBD2 (6 bases). Germline assignment: CDR1 SEHNR and CDR2 FQNEAQ (reference sequence). The CDR3 has 17 residues. V lost 1 base and J 5 bases, leaving 21 bases between the germline ends. As DNA, the CDR3 is TGTGCCAGCAGCTTAGGTCTTGGAACGGGAGTCTTCCACGAGCAGTACTTC. Translated, it gives CASSLGLGTGVFHEQYF.

This sequence joins TRBV7-2 and TRBJ2-3, with 7 bases fitting TRBD2. CDR1 SGHTA and CDR2 FQGNSA come from the germline V gene. The CDR3 sequence is 15 residues long. The ends lost 1 base at V and 5 bases at J; junction bases unmatched: 6. DNA for the CDR3: TGTGCCAGCAGCTTAGGGGGGAGGGCCGGAGATACGCAGTATTTT. Translating it yields CASSLGGRAGDTQYF.

This clonotype was seen repeatedly, ten times or more. The chain has TRBV2 and TRBJ1-5, with 7 bases fitting TRBD1. Trimming cost V 8 bases and J 0 bases; bases outside gene matches: 10. This CDR3 spans 16 amino acids. The germline V gene encodes CDR1 SNHLY and CDR2 FYNNEI. The CDR3 DNA sequence: TGTGCCAGCCGGGACAGCCTTCCTTTTAGCAATCAGCCCCAGCATTTT. The encoded protein is CASRDSLPFSNQPQHF.

The chain's CDR3 is CSVPVGNTEAFF. DNA for the CDR3: TGCAGCGTCCCAGTAGGGAACACTGAAGCTTTCTTT. V gene TRBV29-1 combines with J gene TRBJ1-1; D is undetermined. CDR3 size: 12 residues. Trimming removed 6 bases at V and 1 base at J, with 9 bases between. Germline-derived CDR1 and CDR2 are SQVTM and ANQGSEA.

This sequence joins TRBV10-3 and TRBJ1-3; D is unresolved. This CDR3 contains 15 residues. Germline CDR1 is ENHRY and CDR2 is SYGVKD. V was cut by 10 bases and J by 0 bases, with 16 bases left in between. CDR3: CATVRVGDSGNTIYF. The CDR3 nucleotides read TGTGCCACGGTTCGGGTTGGGGACTCTGGAAACACCATATATTTT.

The CDR3 DNA is TGCGCCAGCAACGAGAACAGCCAAGAGACCCAGTACTTC. It specifies CASNENSQETQYF. The J gene is TRBJ2-5, the V gene TRBV5-1, with D hard to call. V lost 6 bases, J lost 1 base, and 10 bases lay in between. Germline V lookup: CDR1 SGHRS, CDR2 YFSETQ. This CDR3 contains 13 residues.

The DNA of the CDR3 is TGTGCCATTGCTAAGCTGGGACAGGGTGAAACTGAAGCTTTCTTT. Protein product: CAIAKLGQGETEAFF. The chain couples TRBV10-3 to TRBJ1-1; 9 positions agree with TRBD1. In germline, CDR1 is ENHRY, CDR2 SYGVKD. With 9 bases clipped from V and 5 bases from J, the junction kept 13 bases outside the gene matches. The CDR3 has 15 residues.

A note on this clonotype: A much bigger clone sits one base away, suggesting this may be a read error. This chain links TRBV13 with TRBJ2-7; no firm D call. CDR1 PRHDT and CDR2 FYEKMQ come from the germline V gene (reference sequence). CDR3 length equals 16 residues. V lost 0 bases to trimming and J lost 3 bases, with 15 bases between them. The CDR3 nucleotides read TGTGCCAGCAGCTTAGGTAAGCGCCTACAAGACTACGAGCAGTACTTC. Protein sequence: CASSLGKRLQDYEQYF.

This clonotype was seen just once. As the CDR3 is not closed by the conserved phenylalanine or tryptophan, this likely results from a read error. The DNA is omitted, as the CDR3 cannot be located on it reliably, and the CDR3 follows TCRdb's listing. J is TRBJ2-2 and V is TRBV20-1; the DNA was not compared with TRBD1, the D call given in the table. The germline V gene encodes CDR1 DFQATT and CDR2 SNEGSKA (reference sequence). The CDR3 has 9 amino acids, counting both end residues. CDR3 sequence: CSASYSEGA.

This clonotype was observed many times. This chain uses TRBV6-2 or TRBV6-3 with TRBJ1-2; no definite D call. V lost 8 bases and J 1 base, leaving 8 bases between the germline ends. Germline CDR1 MNHEY, CDR2 SVGEGT. This CDR3 spans 12 amino acids. The CDR3 DNA reads as TGTGCCAGCCGGGAAGGTAACTATGGCTACACCTTC. Its protein is CASREGNYGYTF.

This clonotype turned up a few times. Germline is not matched at one junction end, which may reflect a read error. The rearrangement links TRBV2 to TRBJ1-5; D is unclear. This CDR3 has 17 residues. The germline gives CDR1 SNHLY, CDR2 FYNNEI. The CDR3 spells CACSAVPWTYSNQPQHF. The CDR3 DNA reads TGTGCCTGCAGTGCCGTTCCTTGGACCTATAGCAATCAGCCCCAGCATTTT.

The chain recombines TRBV6-6 with TRBJ1-5; 7 nucleotides agree with TRBD1. The CDR3 is 15 amino acids. Germline CDR1 is MNHNY and CDR2 is SVGAGI (reference sequence). V gave up 2 bases and J gave up 7 bases; unmatched junction bases: 8. The CDR3 bases are TGTGCCAGCAGTTACCCTACAGGGGTGCACCAGCCCCAGCATTTT. It encodes CASSYPTGVHQPQHF.

This clonotype was seen many times. This chain uses TRBV10-3 with TRBJ2-7; D may be TRBD1 (5 bases). The CDR3 contains 14 residues. V lost 0 bases, J lost 3 bases, and 9 bases lay in between. Germline V gives CDR1 ENHRY, CDR2 SYGVKD. The CDR3 nucleotides are TGTGCCATCAGTGAGTCGAAGGGGAACTACGAGCAGTACTTC. It is translated as CAISESKGNYEQYF.

This clonotype has ten or more counts. This rearrangement joins TRBV7-9 to TRBJ1-3; TRBD1 matches at 7 bases. Germline V gives CDR1 SEHNR, CDR2 FQNEAQ (reference sequence). CDR3 size: 13 residues. V was clipped by 5 bases and J by 7 bases; unmatched bases: 5. The CDR3 loop reads CASSLLQGNTIYF. CDR3 bases: TGTGCCAGCAGCCTACTACAGGGGAACACCATATATTTT.

The chain carries TRBV28 and TRBJ2-7, with no clear D. The ends were cut back, 2 bases at V and 9 bases at J, with 11 bases in the middle. The V gene's germline CDR1 is MDHEN and CDR2 SYDVKM. The CDR3 runs to 12 residues. The CDR3 coding sequence is TGTGCCAGCAGTTTAACCAACAACCGGCAGTACTTC. Protein: CASSLTNNRQYF.

The chain carries TRBV29-1 and TRBJ2-5; no definite D call. Deletions cut 3 bases from V and 4 bases from J, with 12 bases between. This CDR3 spans 13 amino acids. Germline V lookup: CDR1 SQVTM, CDR2 ANQGSEA. This chain's CDR3 is CSVESWKGETQYF. The CDR3 DNA follows: TGCAGCGTTGAGAGTTGGAAGGGAGAGACCCAGTACTTC.

The chain is built from TRBV28 and TRBJ2-7; possibly TRBD1 for D (6 bases). Germline assignment: CDR1 MDHEN and CDR2 SYDVKM. This CDR3 region has 11 residues. Deletions cut 10 bases from V and 2 bases from J, with 9 bases between. CDR3 protein: CAIRTAYEQYF. For the CDR3, the DNA is TGTGCCATACGGACAGCCTACGAGCAGTACTTC.